The rows below give T cell receptor beta chains drawn from one sample of a study of blood T cell repertoires in COVID-19. TCRdb keeps only in-frame clones here, not all; method: immunoSEQ multiplex PCR. The table lists about 150,000 clones, around 85% of them singletons. Sequencing was carried out using peripheral blood. The receptor source for this set is a human donor in a cohort sampled during active COVID-19. Both conserved end residues are part of each CDR3. The D gene is left open where the match is weak. Rows may omit the clone size; those that give it use once, few, many or a size class.

V gene: TRBV19; D gene: TRBD2; clone size: NA; J gene: TRBJ2-2; CDR3 DNA: TGTGCCAGTAGTACAGCGGGAGGGGTCACCGGGGAGCTGTTTTTT; CDR3 protein: CASSTAGGVTGELFF
V gene: TRBV6-5; D gene: NA; clone size: NA; J gene: TRBJ2-7; CDR3 DNA: TGTGCCAGCAGTTCCCGACGGGGAGGTACCTACGAGCAGTACTTC; CDR3 protein: CASSSRRGGTYEQYF
V gene: TRBV7-9; D gene: TRBD2; clone size: NA; J gene: TRBJ2-2; CDR3 DNA: TGTGCCAGCAGCTTAGTGGGACTAGCGGTGGCCCCCGGGGAGCTGTTTTTT; CDR3 protein: CASSLVGLAVAPGELFF
V gene: TRBV9; D gene: TRBD1; clone size: NA; J gene: TRBJ1-2; CDR3 DNA: TGTGCCAGCAAACGGGGGACAGGGCCTTATGGCTACACCTTC; CDR3 protein: CASKRGTGPYGYTF
V gene: TRBV6-9; D gene: TRBD1; clone size: once; J gene: TRBJ2-7; CDR3 DNA: TGTGCCGGCCTCCCACACGGGACAGGAGAACACTACGAGCAGTACTTC; CDR3 protein: CAGLPHGTGEHYEQYF
V gene: TRBV5-4; D gene: TRBD1; clone size: NA; J gene: TRBJ2-2; CDR3 DNA: TGTGCCAGCAGCCCACTTACAGGGGGTGAGACCGGGGAGCTGTTTTTT; CDR3 protein: CASSPLTGGETGELFF
V gene: TRBV12-3/TRBV12-4; D gene: NA; clone size: NA; J gene: TRBJ2-7; CDR3 DNA: TGTGCCAGCAGTTTTTTGGGAGGCGAGCAGTACTTC; CDR3 protein: CASSFLGGEQYF
V gene: TRBV11-2; D gene: NA; clone size: NA; J gene: TRBJ2-7; CDR3 DNA: TGTGCCAGCAGCTTAGGGGCCAGAAACGAGCAGTACTTC; CDR3 protein: CASSLGARNEQYF
V gene: TRBV19; D gene: NA; clone size: NA; J gene: TRBJ2-2; CDR3 DNA: TGTGCCAGTAGTATATACGAGGCTAGTTACACCGGGGAGCTGTTTTTT; CDR3 protein: CASSIYEASYTGELFF
V gene: TRBV6-6; D gene: TRBD1; clone size: once; J gene: TRBJ2-7; CDR3 DNA: TGTGCCAGCAGTCGAGACTCGTGGGACAGGGGCGCCTACGAGCAGTACTTC; CDR3 protein: CASSRDSWDRGAYEQYF
V gene: TRBV28; D gene: NA; clone size: NA; J gene: TRBJ1-2; CDR3 DNA: TGTGCCAGCAGTTTATGGGGGCCAGGGCCCAACTATGGCTACACCTTC; CDR3 protein: CASSLWGPGPNYGYTF
V gene: TRBV23-1; D gene: NA; clone size: NA; J gene: TRBJ2-3; CDR3 DNA: TGCGCCAGCAGTCAATTGGGAGGGGGGCCAGATACGCAGTATTTT; CDR3 protein: CASSQLGGGPDTQYF
V gene: TRBV4-1; D gene: TRBD1; clone size: NA; J gene: TRBJ2-3; CDR3 DNA: TGCGCCAGCCAGCGACAGGGTACCGCAGATACGCAGTATTTT; CDR3 protein: CASQRQGTADTQYF
V gene: TRBV6-1; D gene: TRBD1; clone size: NA; J gene: TRBJ1-2; CDR3 DNA: TGTGCCAGCAGTGAGACAGGGAGCGCAGGTGGCTACACCTTC; CDR3 protein: CASSETGSAGGYTF
V gene: TRBV19; D gene: NA; clone size: NA; J gene: TRBJ1-4; CDR3 DNA: TGTGCCAGTAGTATCTTCGGCAGGGTAGATGAAAAACTGTTTTTT; CDR3 protein: CASSIFGRVDEKLFF
V gene: TRBV28; D gene: NA; clone size: NA; J gene: TRBJ2-7; CDR3 DNA: TGTGCCAGCAGTTTATGGGCGGGGAGCGAGCAGTACTTC; CDR3 protein: CASSLWAGSEQYF
V gene: TRBV10-3; D gene: TRBD1; clone size: NA; J gene: TRBJ1-2; CDR3 DNA: TGTGCCATTGGACTCCAGGGGGACTATGGCTACACCTTC; CDR3 protein: CAIGLQGDYGYTF
V gene: TRBV10-3; D gene: TRBD2; clone size: NA; J gene: TRBJ2-2; CDR3 DNA: TGTGCCATCAGTGAGTCGTGGGAGGGGCAGCTGTTTTTT; CDR3 protein: CAISESWEGQLFF
V gene: TRBV27; D gene: NA; clone size: NA; J gene: TRBJ1-6; CDR3 DNA: TGTGCCAGCAGTTCCGTCTACCCCGGGGTTGGGTCGCATTCACCCCTCCACTTT; CDR3 protein: CASSSVYPGVGSHSPLHF
V gene: TRBV28; D gene: NA; clone size: NA; J gene: TRBJ1-6; CDR3 DNA: TGTGCCAGCAGTTTACAGTTAAATTCACCCCTCCACTTT; CDR3 protein: CASSLQLNSPLHF
V gene: TRBV5-1; D gene: TRBD1; clone size: NA; J gene: TRBJ1-1; CDR3 DNA: TGCGCCAGCAGCCAGGGGGCCGGAAACACTGAAGCTTTCTTT; CDR3 protein: CASSQGAGNTEAFF
V gene: TRBV20-1; D gene: NA; clone size: NA; J gene: TRBJ1-2; CDR3 DNA: TGCAGTGCTAGTTCCGGGAAAGGGTGGTATGGCTACACCTTC; CDR3 protein: CSASSGKGWYGYTF
V gene: TRBV2; D gene: TRBD1; clone size: NA; J gene: TRBJ1-5; CDR3 DNA: TGTGCCAGTCCCCCGACAGGGGAACATCAGCCCCAGCATTTT; CDR3 protein: CASPPTGEHQPQHF
V gene: TRBV11-2; D gene: TRBD2; clone size: NA; J gene: TRBJ2-1; CDR3 DNA: TGTGCCAGCAGCAGAACCGGACTAGCGGGCCCGAATGAGCAGTTCTTC; CDR3 protein: CASSRTGLAGPNEQFF
V gene: TRBV7-3; D gene: TRBD2; clone size: NA; J gene: TRBJ2-3; CDR3 DNA: TGTGCCAGCAGCATAGGGACTAGCCTCCCTCGGCAAACAGATACGCAGTATTTT; CDR3 protein: CASSIGTSLPRQTDTQYF
V gene: TRBV4-1; D gene: NA; clone size: NA; J gene: TRBJ1-3; CDR3 DNA: TGCGCCAGCAGCCAAGCGGGGGAAGGAAACACCATATATTTT; CDR3 protein: CASSQAGEGNTIYF
V gene: TRBV5-1; D gene: NA; clone size: NA; J gene: TRBJ1-5; CDR3 DNA: TGCGCCAGCAGCCAAAACCGGGACTCTTATAGCAATCAGCCCCAGCATTTT; CDR3 protein: CASSQNRDSYSNQPQHF
V gene: TRBV28; D gene: NA; clone size: NA; J gene: TRBJ1-2; CDR3 DNA: TGTGCCAGCAGTTTACTTTTAGGAGGTTATGGCTACACCTTC; CDR3 protein: CASSLLLGGYGYTF
V gene: TRBV6-5; D gene: NA; clone size: NA; J gene: TRBJ1-2; CDR3 DNA: TGTGCCAGCAGCCCAGGAGCGGGGAGCGGCTACACCTTC; CDR3 protein: CASSPGAGSGYTF
V gene: TRBV7-3; D gene: NA; clone size: NA; J gene: TRBJ1-1; CDR3 DNA: TGTGCCAGCAGCTTAGCGGGGCGTATCACTGAAGCTTTCTTT; CDR3 protein: CASSLAGRITEAFF
V gene: TRBV7-7; D gene: TRBD2; clone size: NA; J gene: TRBJ2-2; CDR3 DNA: TGTGCTAGCAGCCCCCAGGCTCCGGGACTAGCGGTTTTCGCCGGGGAGCTGTTTTTT; CDR3 protein: CASSPQAPGLAVFAGELFF
V gene: TRBV7-6; D gene: TRBD2; clone size: NA; J gene: TRBJ2-1; CDR3 DNA: TGTGCCAGCAGACCCCCCACCCGACTAGCCCATAACTCCTACAATGAGCAGTTCTTC; CDR3 protein: CASRPPTRLAHNSYNEQFF
V gene: TRBV19; D gene: NA; clone size: NA; J gene: TRBJ1-2; CDR3 DNA: TGTGCCAGTACCACAACTGGAGGGTTCGACTATGGCTACACCTTC; CDR3 protein: CASTTTGGFDYGYTF
V gene: TRBV7-2; D gene: NA; clone size: NA; J gene: TRBJ1-6; CDR3 DNA: TGTGCCAGCAGCTTAGGGCTCGGGGGTTCACCCCTCCACTTT; CDR3 protein: CASSLGLGGSPLHF
V gene: TRBV5-6; D gene: TRBD2; clone size: NA; J gene: TRBJ2-1; CDR3 DNA: TGTGCCAGCAGCTTGGCTAGCGGGACCTGGATTCAGTTCTTC; CDR3 protein: CASSLASGTWIQFF
V gene: TRBV28; D gene: TRBD1; clone size: NA; J gene: TRBJ2-7; CDR3 DNA: TGTGCCAGCAGTATAGGGGGACAGCACTACGAGCAGTACTTC; CDR3 protein: CASSIGGQHYEQYF
V gene: TRBV6-5; D gene: TRBD2; clone size: NA; J gene: TRBJ2-3; CDR3 DNA: TGTGCCAGCAGTTCGCCGGGCGGGAGGGCGACAGATACGCAGTATTTT; CDR3 protein: CASSSPGGRATDTQYF
V gene: TRBV5-4; D gene: NA; clone size: once; J gene: TRBJ2-1; CDR3 DNA: TGTGCCAGCAGCGCCCAGACAGGCTCCTACAATGAGCAGTTCTTC; CDR3 protein: CASSAQTGSYNEQFF
V gene: TRBV6-1; D gene: NA; clone size: NA; J gene: TRBJ1-2; CDR3 DNA: TGTGCCAGCAGTGAGGGGGGGGAGAGCTATGGCTACACCTTC; CDR3 protein: CASSEGGESYGYTF
V gene: TRBV5-1; D gene: TRBD1; clone size: NA; J gene: TRBJ1-3; CDR3 DNA: TGCGCCAGCAGCGTCACCGGGACAGTCGGAAACACCATATATTTT; CDR3 protein: CASSVTGTVGNTIYF
V gene: TRBV19; D gene: TRBD1; clone size: NA; J gene: TRBJ2-7; CDR3 DNA: TGTGCCAGTAGTACCTCCGGGACAGGGATCTACGAGCAGTACTTC; CDR3 protein: CASSTSGTGIYEQYF
V gene: TRBV11-3; D gene: TRBD2; clone size: NA; J gene: TRBJ2-1; CDR3 DNA: TGTGCCAGCAGCTTAGAGGGGACTAGCGGCTACAATGAGCAGTTCTTC; CDR3 protein: CASSLEGTSGYNEQFF
V gene: TRBV27; D gene: NA; clone size: NA; J gene: TRBJ1-1; CDR3 DNA: TGTGCCAGCACCTCCGGACCCGGGGGACCTGAAGCTTTCTTT; CDR3 protein: CASTSGPGGPEAFF
V gene: TRBV15; D gene: NA; clone size: NA; J gene: TRBJ1-2; CDR3 DNA: TGTGCCACCAGCGAGACTGGCAGCTATGGCTACACCTTC; CDR3 protein: CATSETGSYGYTF
V gene: TRBV6-5; D gene: NA; clone size: NA; J gene: TRBJ2-7; CDR3 DNA: TGTGCCCGAGGATGTTTCGGACACTCCTACGAGCAGTACTTC; CDR3 protein: CARGCFGHSYEQYF
V gene: TRBV19; D gene: NA; clone size: few; J gene: TRBJ1-3; CDR3 DNA: TGTGCCAGTAGCCCCGGGGGGGCGTCTGGAAACACCATATATTTT; CDR3 protein: CASSPGGASGNTIYF
V gene: TRBV6-5; D gene: NA; clone size: NA; J gene: TRBJ2-7; CDR3 DNA: TGTGCCAGCAGTTACAGCGACTCCGAGCAGTACTTC; CDR3 protein: CASSYSDSEQYF
V gene: TRBV10-3; D gene: NA; clone size: NA; J gene: TRBJ1-4; CDR3 DNA: TGTGCCATCAGTGAGTACGGGGAGACTAATGAAAAACTGTTTTTT; CDR3 protein: CAISEYGETNEKLFF
V gene: TRBV6-4; D gene: NA; clone size: NA; J gene: TRBJ2-3; CDR3 DNA: TGTGCCAGCAGTGACTCGGGGGCCCTCACAGATACGCAGTATTTT; CDR3 protein: CASSDSGALTDTQYF
V gene: TRBV6-5; D gene: TRBD1; clone size: NA; J gene: TRBJ1-4; CDR3 DNA: TGTGCCAGCAGGCAACCCGGGACAGGGATCGGGAAACTGTTTTTT; CDR3 protein: CASRQPGTGIGKLFF
V gene: TRBV25-1; D gene: NA; clone size: NA; J gene: TRBJ2-7; CDR3 DNA: TGTGCCAGCAGTGCGACACCGTACGAGCAGTACTTC; CDR3 protein: CASSATPYEQYF
V gene: TRBV27; D gene: TRBD2; clone size: NA; J gene: TRBJ2-1; CDR3 DNA: TGTGCCAGCAGGACTAGCGGGGGGGCTAACAATGAGCAGTTCTTC; CDR3 protein: CASRTSGGANNEQFF
V gene: TRBV13; D gene: NA; clone size: NA; J gene: TRBJ1-5; CDR3 DNA: TGTGCCAGCAGCTTAGGCGGGGTAGCATTGGTGCCCCAGCATTTT; CDR3 protein: CASSLGGVALVPQHF